Listed below are T cell receptor beta chains from one sample, sequenced in a study of blood T cell repertoires in COVID-19. The protocol was immunoSEQ multiplex PCR, while the TCRdb copy is restricted to in-frame clones and leaves out a portion. The table has 45,000 to 55,000 clones, around 80% seen once. Sequenced material: PBMCs or T cells enriched from blood (not recorded which). The receptors here all came from a woman between 50 and 59 years old with acute COVID-19. Both conserved end residues are part of each CDR3. The D gene is left open where the match is weak. Some rows have no size entry. The others give once, few or many, or a class for an expanded clone.

V gene	J gene	clone size	D gene	CDR3 protein	CDR3 DNA
TRBV19	TRBJ1-6	.	.	CASSPGSTYNSPLHF	TGTGCCAGCAGTCCGGGTTCTACCTATAATTCACCCCTCCACTTT
TRBV3-1/TRBV3-2	TRBJ2-1	once	TRBD2	CASGAGGYNEQFF	TGTGCCAGCGGGGCGGGGGGATACAATGAGCAGTTCTTC
TRBV10-3	TRBJ2-1	.	TRBD2	CAISEAAGGGNEQFF	TGTGCCATCAGTGAGGCAGCGGGGGGCGGGAATGAGCAGTTCTTC
TRBV12-5	TRBJ2-3	.	TRBD1	CASGPGGGDTQYF	TGTGCTAGTGGCCCAGGGGGCGGGGACACGCAGTATTTT
TRBV18	TRBJ1-4	.	.	CASSPRSGATNEKLFF	TGTGCCAGCTCACCACGGTCGGGGGCAACTAATGAAAAACTGTTTTTT
TRBV24-1	TRBJ1-2	.	.	CATSDPSDGDYGYTF	TGTGCCACCAGTGATCCCTCGGACGGGGACTATGGCTACACCTTC
TRBV20-1	TRBJ2-5	.	.	CSASGQNKETQYF	TGCAGTGCTAGTGGGCAAAATAAAGAGACCCAGTACTTC
TRBV5-5	TRBJ2-7	.	TRBD2	CASSGRGSEEQYF	TGTGCCAGTTCGGGGCGGGGGTCGGAGGAGCAGTACTTC
TRBV7-3	TRBJ1-1	.	.	CASSPAMNTEAFF	TGTGCCAGCAGCCCCGCTATGAACACTGAAGCTTTCTTT
TRBV7-9	TRBJ1-2	.	.	CASHPGGRYNGYTF	TGTGCCAGCCACCCGGGGGGAAGGTACAATGGCTACACCTTC
TRBV9	TRBJ1-2	.	TRBD1	CASSVEGQGGGYGYTF	TGTGCCAGCAGCGTAGAGGGACAGGGTGGGGGCTATGGCTACACCTTC
TRBV6-6	TRBJ2-1	few	TRBD1	CASRRTGVGSYNEQFF	TGTGCCAGCCGTAGGACAGGGGTAGGGTCCTACAATGAGCAGTTCTTC
TRBV27	TRBJ2-7	.	.	CASSFPGPGGEQYF	TGTGCCAGCAGTTTTCCCGGGCCCGGGGGCGAGCAGTACTTC
TRBV7-8	TRBJ1-2	.	TRBD1	CASSLGTGGAYGYTF	TGTGCCAGCAGCTTAGGGACAGGGGGTGCGTATGGCTACACCTTC
TRBV2	TRBJ2-5	.	TRBD1	CASNPRTGGTETQYF	TGTGCCAGCAACCCCCGGACAGGGGGGACAGAGACCCAGTACTTC
TRBV28	TRBJ1-1	.	.	CASLGPRTAMNTEAFF	TGTGCCAGCCTGGGCCCTCGGACAGCCATGAACACTGAAGCTTTCTTT